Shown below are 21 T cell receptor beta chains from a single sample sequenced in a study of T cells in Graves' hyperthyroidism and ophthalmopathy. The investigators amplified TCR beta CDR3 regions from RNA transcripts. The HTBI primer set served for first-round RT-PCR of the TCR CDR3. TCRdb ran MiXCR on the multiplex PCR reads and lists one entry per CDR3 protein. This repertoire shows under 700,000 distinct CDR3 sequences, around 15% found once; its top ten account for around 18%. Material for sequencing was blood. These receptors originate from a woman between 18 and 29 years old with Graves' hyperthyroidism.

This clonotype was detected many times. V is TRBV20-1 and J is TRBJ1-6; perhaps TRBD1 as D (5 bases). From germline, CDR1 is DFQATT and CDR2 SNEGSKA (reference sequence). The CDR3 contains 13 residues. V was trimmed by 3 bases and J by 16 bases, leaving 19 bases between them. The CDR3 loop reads CSASRDPKSVLHF. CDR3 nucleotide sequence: TGCAGTGCTAGTCGGGACCCTAAATCCGTTCTCCACTTT.

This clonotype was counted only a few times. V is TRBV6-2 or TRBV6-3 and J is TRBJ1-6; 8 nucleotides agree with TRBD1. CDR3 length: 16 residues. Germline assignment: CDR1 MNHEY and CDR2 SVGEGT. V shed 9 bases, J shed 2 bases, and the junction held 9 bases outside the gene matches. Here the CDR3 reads CASLRGQATYNSPLHF. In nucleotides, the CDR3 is TGTGCCAGTCTTCGGGGACAGGCGACCTATAATTCACCCCTCCACTTT.

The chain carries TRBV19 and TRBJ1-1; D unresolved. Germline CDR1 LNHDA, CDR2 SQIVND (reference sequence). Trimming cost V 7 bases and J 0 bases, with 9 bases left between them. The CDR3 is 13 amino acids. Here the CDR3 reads CASTDFMNTEAFF. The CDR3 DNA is TGTGCCAGTACGGACTTTATGAACACTGAAGCTTTCTTT.

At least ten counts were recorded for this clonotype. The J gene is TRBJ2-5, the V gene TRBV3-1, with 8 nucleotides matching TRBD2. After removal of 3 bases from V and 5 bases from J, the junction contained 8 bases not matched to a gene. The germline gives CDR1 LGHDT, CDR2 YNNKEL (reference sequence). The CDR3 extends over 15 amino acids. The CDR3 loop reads CASSQMAGGGETQYF. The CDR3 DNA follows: TGTGCCAGCAGCCAGATGGCGGGAGGAGGTGAGACCCAGTACTTC.

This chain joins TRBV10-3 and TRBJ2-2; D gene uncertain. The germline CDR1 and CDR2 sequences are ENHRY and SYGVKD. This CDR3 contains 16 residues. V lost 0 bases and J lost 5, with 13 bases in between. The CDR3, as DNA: TGTGCCATCAGTGAGTCGTCTACCGCTGTGACCGGGGAGCTGTTTTTT. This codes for CAISESSTAVTGELFF.

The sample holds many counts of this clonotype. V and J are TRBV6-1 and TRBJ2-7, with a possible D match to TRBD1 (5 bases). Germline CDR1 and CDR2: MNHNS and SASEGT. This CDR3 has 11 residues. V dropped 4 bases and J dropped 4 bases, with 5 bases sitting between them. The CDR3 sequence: CASSAGYEQYF. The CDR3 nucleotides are TGTGCCAGCAGTGCAGGGTACGAGCAGTACTTC.

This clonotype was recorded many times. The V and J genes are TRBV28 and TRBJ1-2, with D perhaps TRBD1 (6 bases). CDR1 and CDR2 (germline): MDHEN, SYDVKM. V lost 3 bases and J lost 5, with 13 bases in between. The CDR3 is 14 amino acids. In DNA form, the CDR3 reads TGTGCCAGCAGTTTGAACAGGGTCGGGTATGGCTACACCTTC. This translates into CASSLNRVGYGYTF.

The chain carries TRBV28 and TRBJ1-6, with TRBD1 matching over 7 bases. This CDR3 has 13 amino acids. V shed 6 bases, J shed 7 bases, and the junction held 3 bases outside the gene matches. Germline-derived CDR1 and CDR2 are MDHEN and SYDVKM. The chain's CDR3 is CASRRTGNSPLHF. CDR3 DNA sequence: TGTGCCAGCAGGAGGACAGGAAATTCACCCCTCCACTTT.

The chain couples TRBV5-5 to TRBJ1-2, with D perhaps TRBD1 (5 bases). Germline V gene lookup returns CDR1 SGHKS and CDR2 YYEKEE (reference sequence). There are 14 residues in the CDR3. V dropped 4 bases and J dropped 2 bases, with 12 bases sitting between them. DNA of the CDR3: TGTGCCAGCAGCGTTGACAGACCCAACTATGGCTACACCTTC. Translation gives CASSVDRPNYGYTF.

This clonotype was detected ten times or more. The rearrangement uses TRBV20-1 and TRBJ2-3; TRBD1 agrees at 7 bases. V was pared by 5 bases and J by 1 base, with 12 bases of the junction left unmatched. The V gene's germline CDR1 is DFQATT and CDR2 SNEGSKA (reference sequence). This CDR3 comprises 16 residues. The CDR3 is CSAPITGEVGTDTQYF. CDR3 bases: TGCAGTGCTCCCATTACAGGGGAAGTGGGCACAGATACGCAGTATTTT.

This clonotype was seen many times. The CDR3 nucleotides are TGTGCCAGCAGCCAAGGATTGGGGAATCAGCCCCAGCATTTT. Translating it yields CASSQGLGNQPQHF. This rearrangement joins TRBV3-1 to TRBJ1-5; unclear D gene. The CDR3 length is 14 residues. Trimming removed 1 base at V and 4 bases at J, with 8 bases between. Germline V lookup: CDR1 LGHDT, CDR2 YNNKEL (reference sequence).

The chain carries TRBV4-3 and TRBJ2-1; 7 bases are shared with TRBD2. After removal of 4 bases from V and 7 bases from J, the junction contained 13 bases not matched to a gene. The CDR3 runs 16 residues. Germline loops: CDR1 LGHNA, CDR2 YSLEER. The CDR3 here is CASSLESGGGINEQFF. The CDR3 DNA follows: TGCGCCAGCAGCCTCGAGAGCGGCGGGGGAATTAATGAGCAGTTCTTC.

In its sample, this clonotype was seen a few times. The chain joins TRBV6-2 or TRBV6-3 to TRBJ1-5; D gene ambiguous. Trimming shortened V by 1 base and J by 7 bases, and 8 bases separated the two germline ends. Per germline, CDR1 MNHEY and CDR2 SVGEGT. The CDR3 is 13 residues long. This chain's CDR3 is CASSYWAGQPQHF. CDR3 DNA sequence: TGTGCCAGCAGTTACTGGGCCGGGCAGCCCCAGCATTTT.

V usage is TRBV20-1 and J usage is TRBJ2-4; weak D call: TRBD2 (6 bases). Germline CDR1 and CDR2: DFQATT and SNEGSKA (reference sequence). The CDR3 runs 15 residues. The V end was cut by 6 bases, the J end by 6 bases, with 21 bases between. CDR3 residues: CSATHSRGGSNIQYF. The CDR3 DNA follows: TGCAGTGCCACCCACTCTAGGGGAGGTTCAAACATTCAGTACTTC.

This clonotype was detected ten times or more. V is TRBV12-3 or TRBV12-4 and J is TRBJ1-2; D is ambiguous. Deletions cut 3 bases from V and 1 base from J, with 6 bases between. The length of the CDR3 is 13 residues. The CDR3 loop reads CASSFNLNYGYTF. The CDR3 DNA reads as TGTGCCAGCAGTTTTAATCTTAACTATGGCTACACCTTC.

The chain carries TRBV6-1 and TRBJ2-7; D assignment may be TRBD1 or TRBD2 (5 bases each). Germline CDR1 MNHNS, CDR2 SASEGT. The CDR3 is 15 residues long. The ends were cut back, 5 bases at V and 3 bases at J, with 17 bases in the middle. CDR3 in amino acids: CASSPLPGTVYEQYF. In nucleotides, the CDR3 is TGTGCCAGCAGTCCCCTCCCAGGGACGGTCTACGAGCAGTACTTC.

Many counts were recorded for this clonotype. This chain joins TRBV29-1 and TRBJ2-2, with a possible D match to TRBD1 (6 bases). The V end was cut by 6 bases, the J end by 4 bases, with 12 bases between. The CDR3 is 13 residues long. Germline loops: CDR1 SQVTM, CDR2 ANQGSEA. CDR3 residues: CSVAGDLTGELFF. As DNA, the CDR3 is TGCAGCGTGGCAGGGGATCTCACCGGGGAGCTGTTTTTT.

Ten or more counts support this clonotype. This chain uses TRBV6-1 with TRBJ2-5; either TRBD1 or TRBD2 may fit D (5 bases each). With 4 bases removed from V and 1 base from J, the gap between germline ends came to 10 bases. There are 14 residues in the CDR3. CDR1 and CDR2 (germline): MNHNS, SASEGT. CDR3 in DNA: TGTGCCAGCAGTGGAGGGCAGGGCCAAGAGACCCAGTACTTC. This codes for CASSGGQGQETQYF.

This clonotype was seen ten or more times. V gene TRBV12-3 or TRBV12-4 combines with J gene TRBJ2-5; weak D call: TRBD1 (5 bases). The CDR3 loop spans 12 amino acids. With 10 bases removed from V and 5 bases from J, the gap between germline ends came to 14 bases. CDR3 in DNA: TGTGCCACCGCAGGGTCCTCCGAGACCCAGTACTTC. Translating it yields CATAGSSETQYF.

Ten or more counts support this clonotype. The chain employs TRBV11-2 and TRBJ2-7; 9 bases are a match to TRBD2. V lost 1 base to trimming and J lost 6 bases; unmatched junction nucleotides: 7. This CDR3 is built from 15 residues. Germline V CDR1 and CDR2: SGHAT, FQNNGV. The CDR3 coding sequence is TGTGCCAGCAGCTTAGGGCTAGCGGGACCCTCCGAGCAGTACTTC. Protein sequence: CASSLGLAGPSEQYF. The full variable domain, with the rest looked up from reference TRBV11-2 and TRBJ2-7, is EAGVAQSPRYKIIEKRQSVAFWCNPISGHATLYWYQQILGQGPKLLIQFQNNGVVDDSQLPKDRFSAERLKGVDSTLKIQPAKLEDSAVYLCASSLGLAGPSEQYFGPGTRLTVT.

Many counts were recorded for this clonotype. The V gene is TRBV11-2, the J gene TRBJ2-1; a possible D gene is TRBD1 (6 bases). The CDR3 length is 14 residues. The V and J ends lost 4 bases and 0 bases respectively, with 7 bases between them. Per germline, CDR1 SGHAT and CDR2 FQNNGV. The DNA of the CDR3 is TGTGCCAGCAGCTCCAGGGGCTCCTACAATGAGCAGTTCTTC. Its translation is CASSSRGSYNEQFF.